This TCR beta chain was recorded in a study of TIL therapy for anti-PD-1-resistant metastatic lung cancer. Study at large: Patients then received nivolumab; progressors got lymphodepletion, TIL and IL-2. Tumors carried a median roughly 1.5 non-synonymous mutations per megabase.

With V trimmed by 4 bases and J by 4 bases, 7 bases remained unmatched. Germline V lookup: CDR1 MDHEN, CDR2 SYDVKM. This CDR3 comprises 15 residues. Time point here: pre-treatment sample, taken before nivolumab and TIL therapy. Patients were adults with stage 4 NSCLC. The table lists this clone with a few counts. Sequencing used immunoSEQ v3. Only in-frame clones appear in the TCRdb table, and some are missing; sequencing was by immunoSEQ multiplex PCR. There are more than 35,000 clones in the sample; 73% occur only once, and under 7% lies in the top ten. The sequencing used blood, collected at baseline. The receptor comes from a person aged 25-80 years with non-small cell lung cancer. V and J are TRBV28 and TRBJ1-2; TRBD1 matches at 9 bases. The CDR3 sequence is CASSSPGQGTYGYTF. Here the CDR3 DNA reads TGTGCCAGCAGTTCCCCGGGACAGGGTACCTATGGCTACACCTTC.